This T cell receptor beta chain is from a study of beta chain features in type 1 diabetes. General observations from the study: There was no resolution here of whether HLA type influences TCRB rearrangement. Healthy donors had naive, central memory and Treg TCRB repertoires that appeared less similar than those seen among patients.

Per the germline V gene, CDR1 is SGHTA and CDR2 is FQGTGA. The CDR3 has 15 residues. The V and J ends lost 2 bases and 6 bases, in that order; junction bases with no gene match: 7. The sequenced template was cDNA made from the entire isolated RNA. The repertoire was sequenced with immunoSEQ multiplex PCR; TCRdb's copy has only in-frame clones and lacks some. The data contain around 330,000 clones, 9.5% to 11% of them singletons. CD45RO/CCR7/CD25/CD127/CD95/CD27 staining was used to isolate CD4+ naive, central memory, regulatory and stem cell-like memory cells by sorting. Over 95% purity was reached by all sorted populations. Concerning this clone itself: The antigen remains undetermined.

The chain employs TRBV7-3 and TRBJ2-1, with 7 nucleotides matching TRBD2. This clonotype was sampled from a young woman in good health. Sequenced: naive CD4+ T cells from blood. The CDR3 loop is CASSLGSGRGNEQFF. CDR3 nucleotides: TGTGCCAGCAGCTTAGGTTCGGGGAGGGGCAATGAGCAGTTCTTC. Combining the CDR3 with reference TRBV7-3 and TRBJ2-1 gives the whole variable domain GAGVSQTPSNKVTEKGKYVELRCDPISGHTALYWYRQSLGQGPEFLIYFQGTGAADDSGLPNDRFFAVRPEGSVSTLKIQRTERGDSAVYLCASSLGSGRGNEQFFGPGTRLTVL.